Below, 12 T cell receptor beta chains from the same sample are listed, as sequenced in a study of blood T cell repertoires in COVID-19. The method was immunoSEQ multiplex PCR; TCRdb's version includes in-frame clones alone and lacks a portion of them. The sample includes about 170,000 clones, approximately 80% of them seen just once. Sample: PBMCs or T cells enriched from blood (not recorded which). Receptor source: a man in his fifties or sixties who had recovered from COVID-19.

The rearrangement links TRBV30 to TRBJ1-1, with 7 bases matching TRBD1. Looked up from germline, CDR1 is GTSNPN and CDR2 is SVGIG (reference sequence). V trimming: 0 bases; J trimming: 4 bases; junction bases outside the gene matches: 5. This CDR3 has 14 residues. The DNA for the CDR3 is TGTGCCTGGAGTGTAAAGGGGGCAGGCACTGAAGCTTTCTTT. Translation: CAWSVKGAGTEAFF.

A single count supports this clone. The chain combines TRBV5-8 with TRBJ2-5; a weak D match, TRBD1 (6 bases). Trimming pared 0 bases from V and 0 bases from J, leaving 18 bases between. CDR1 is SGHTS, CDR2 YDEGEE, per germline. The CDR3 sequence is 18 residues long. This CDR3 is CASSLVRGFRIYQETQYF. The CDR3 DNA follows: TGTGCCAGCAGCTTGGTCAGGGGCTTTCGGATTTACCAAGAGACCCAGTACTTC.

The chain uses TRBV5-1 and TRBJ2-7, with D perhaps TRBD1 (5 bases). The CDR3 is 14 amino acids. V was shortened by 2 bases and J by 5 bases, with 14 bases between the two germline ends. Germline CDR1 and CDR2: SGHRS and YFSETQ. This CDR3 is CASSLGAGPNEQYF. The CDR3 DNA follows: TGCGCCAGCAGCTTAGGTGCAGGGCCCAACGAGCAGTACTTC.

The chain uses TRBV28 and TRBJ1-5; D not certain. This CDR3 is built from 15 residues. V lost 2 bases and J lost 4, with 12 bases in between. CDR1 MDHEN and CDR2 SYDVKM come from the germline V gene. CDR3 bases: TGTGCCAGCAGTTTACGCGGGTTTCGGAATCAGCCCCAGCATTTT. Its translation is CASSLRGFRNQPQHF. The complete variable domain, with remaining parts taken from reference TRBV28 and TRBJ1-5, reads DVKVTQSSRYLVKRTGEKVFLECVQDMDHENMFWYRQDPGLGLRLIYFSYDVKMKEKGDIPEGYSVSREKKERFSLILESASTNQTSMYLCASSLRGFRNQPQHFGDGTRLSIL.

The V call is TRBV7-3, the J call TRBJ1-5; TRBD1 is a possible D gene (6 bases). CDR1 SGHTA and CDR2 FQGTGA come from the germline V gene. V lost 5 bases to trimming and J lost 8 bases, with 13 bases between them. CDR3 length: 13 residues. CDR3 sequence: CASSRQVGEPQHF. CDR3 nucleotides: TGTGCCAGCAGCCGACAGGTCGGAGAGCCCCAGCATTTT.

The chain joins TRBV28 to TRBJ2-3; 9 positions agree with TRBD1. The germline V gene has CDR1 MDHEN and CDR2 SYDVKM. V lost 10 bases and J lost 4; bases outside the gene matches: 6. The CDR3 is 13 amino acids. CDR3 residues: CATGTGRADTQYF. The CDR3, as DNA: TGTGCCACCGGGACAGGGAGGGCAGATACGCAGTATTTT.

The gene calls are TRBV29-1 and TRBJ1-2; D is possibly TRBD1 (6 bases). Germline assignment: CDR1 SQVTM and CDR2 ANQGSEA. The CDR3 extends over 13 amino acids. V dropped 6 bases and J dropped 6 bases, with 17 bases sitting between them. The CDR3, as DNA: TGCAGCGTGCGACCTGGGGGCGCCGATGGCTACACCTTC. Translating gives CSVRPGGADGYTF.

The chain employs TRBV3-1 (or the pseudogene TRBV3-2) and TRBJ1-2; D is possibly TRBD1 (5 bases). The CDR3 totals 15 residues. Germline loops: CDR1 LGHDT, CDR2 YNNKEL (reference sequence). V was clipped by 4 bases and J by 1 base, with 13 bases between them. This CDR3 is CASSRGGFVNYGYTF. CDR3 DNA: TGTGCCAGCAGCCGCGGGGGATTTGTTAACTATGGCTACACCTTC.

The chain couples TRBV29-1 to TRBJ2-7; 8 bases fit TRBD2. CDR1 is SQVTM and CDR2 is ANQGSEA in the germline V gene. The junction had 8 bases not matched to a gene; V was cut back by 2 bases and J by 5 bases. The CDR3 covers 14 residues. The CDR3 DNA reads as TGCAGCGTTGAAAGGGCGGGGGGATCGCACGAGCAGTACTTC. This gives the protein CSVERAGGSHEQYF.

The chain links TRBV5-1 to TRBJ1-1; D gene unclear. The germline CDR1 and CDR2 sequences are SGHRS and YFSETQ. The germline V and J ends were trimmed by 3 bases and 0 bases, with 12 bases remaining between them. CDR3 length: 15 residues. The CDR3 DNA is TGCGCCAGCAGCTCCGGGAACACCATGAACACTGAAGCTTTCTTT. Translation: CASSSGNTMNTEAFF.

This clone was picked up a small number of times. As DNA, the CDR3 is TGTGCCAGCAGCCCGGGACGGGGGGATGAAAAACTGTTTTTT. This codes for CASSPGRGDEKLFF. V is TRBV2 and J is TRBJ1-4; tentative D call: TRBD1 (5 bases). V was trimmed by 6 bases and J by 6 bases, leaving 14 bases between them. Per germline, CDR1 SNHLY and CDR2 FYNNEI. The length of the CDR3 is 14 residues.

The rearrangement links TRBV6-2 or TRBV6-3 to TRBJ2-1; 8 positions agree with TRBD1. V lost 5 bases and J lost 15; bases outside the gene matches: 9. Germline V gene data show CDR1 as MNHEY and CDR2 as SVGEGT. This CDR3 comprises 12 residues. CDR3 sequence: CASSPQGGGGFF. The DNA for the CDR3 is TGTGCCAGCAGTCCACAGGGGGGCGGAGGGTTCTTC.